Sequencing of this T cell receptor (beta chain) was carried out in a study of CD8+ T cells in alopecia areata. The overall study: The study gave treated patients oral tofacitinib at 5 to 10 mg twice daily. Tofacitinib exposure lasted 6 to 18 months, followed by 6 months off drug. Regarding the study as a whole: Scalp sample sequencing also detects resident alphabeta T cells of normal skin. Tofacitinib significantly lowered scalp clonality and expanded CD8+ clones among the top 100.

Of note for this clone: Its antigen is unknown. This sample includes further DNA sequences coding for the same CDR3.

cDNA prepared by RNA extraction and subsequent reverse transcription served as the template for sequencing. Libraries were prepared by immunoSEQ multiplex PCR; TCRdb keeps only in-frame clonotypes and omits some of them. The table lists around 200,000 clones, around 60% of them singletons, with 10% to 15% in the top ten. Treatment specified: oral pan-JAK inhibitor, 5-10 mg twice daily. Trimming took off 3 bases at V and 6 bases at J, with 9 bases between the two ends. The CDR3 is made up of 12 amino acids. From germline, CDR1 is LNHDA and CDR2 SQIVND (reference sequence). Here the sequenced sample was CD8+ T cells sorted from blood, taken at week 24, from a patient treated with tofacitinib. This TCR came from a human donor with alopecia areata. This rearrangement joins TRBV19 to TRBJ2-7, with D tentatively TRBD2 (6 bases). CDR3 loop: CASSIGGSEQYF. CDR3 DNA sequence: TGTGCCAGTAGTATCGGGGGATCCGAGCAGTACTTC.